Reported below is one T cell receptor beta chain. Clones were read by immunoSEQ multiplex PCR, and TCRdb kept only the in-frame ones, dropping some. Its clone listing holds some 180,000 clones. The data originate from a study of control samples from healthy donors and cancer patients. This CDR3 contains 16 residues. Germline CDR1 is SGHAT and CDR2 is FQNNGV. Trimming cost V 1 base and J 5 bases; bases outside gene matches: 10. The material sequenced was blood. This TCR was recovered from a woman aged 25 to 39 in good health. The V call is TRBV11-2, the J call TRBJ2-7; 8 nucleotides align to TRBD1. The CDR3 DNA reads as TGTGCCAGCAGCTTAGGGGGCAGGGGGCTCACGGACGAGCAGTACTTC. It is translated as CASSLGGRGLTDEQYF.